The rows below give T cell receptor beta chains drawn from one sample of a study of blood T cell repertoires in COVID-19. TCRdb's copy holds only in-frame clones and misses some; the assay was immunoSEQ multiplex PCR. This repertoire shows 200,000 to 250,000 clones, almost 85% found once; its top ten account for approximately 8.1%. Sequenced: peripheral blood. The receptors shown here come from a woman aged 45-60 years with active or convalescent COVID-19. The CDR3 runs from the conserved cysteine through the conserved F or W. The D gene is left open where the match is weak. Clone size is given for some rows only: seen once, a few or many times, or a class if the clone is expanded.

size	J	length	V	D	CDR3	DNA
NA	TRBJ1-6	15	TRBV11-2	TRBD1	CASSPRDRGPYPLHF	TGTGCCAGCAGCCCGCGGGACAGAGGGCCATACCCCCTCCACTTT
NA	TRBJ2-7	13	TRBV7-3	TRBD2	CASRLAGSYEQYF	TGTGCCAGCAGGTTAGCGGGCTCCTACGAGCAGTACTTC
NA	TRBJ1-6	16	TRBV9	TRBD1	CASSAWTGISTSPLHF	TGTGCCAGCAGCGCATGGACAGGGATTTCTACTTCACCCCTCCACTTT
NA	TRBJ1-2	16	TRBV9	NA	CASSVGASNSGYGYTF	TGTGCCAGCAGCGTAGGGGCTAGCAACTCCGGATATGGCTACACCTTC
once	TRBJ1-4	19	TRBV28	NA	CASSLTVGQRNPLSEKLFF	TGTGCCAGCAGTTTAACAGTTGGGCAGCGGAATCCCTTGTCGGAAAAACTGTTTTTT
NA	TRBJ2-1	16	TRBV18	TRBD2	CASSQPGLAGPNEQFF	TGTGCCAGCTCTCAACCGGGACTAGCGGGACCGAATGAGCAGTTCTTC
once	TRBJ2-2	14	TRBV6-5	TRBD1	CASRRTGNTGELFF	TGTGCCAGCAGAAGGACAGGGAACACCGGGGAGCTGTTTTTT
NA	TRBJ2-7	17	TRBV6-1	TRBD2	CASSAGLAGVSRGEQYF	TGTGCCAGCAGTGCCGGACTAGCGGGAGTTTCGAGGGGCGAGCAGTACTTC
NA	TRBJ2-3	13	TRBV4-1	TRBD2	CASSQVSSGGPYF	TGCGCCAGCAGCCAGGTCTCTAGCGGGGGTCCTTATTTT
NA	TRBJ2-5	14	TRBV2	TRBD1	CASSLGTAQETQYF	TGTGCCAGCAGCCTCGGGACAGCCCAAGAGACCCAGTACTTC
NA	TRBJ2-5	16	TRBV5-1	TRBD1	CASSSPSGGGLETQYF	TGCGCCAGCAGCTCCCCCTCAGGGGGCGGGTTGGAGACCCAGTACTTC
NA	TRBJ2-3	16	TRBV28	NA	CASSALYHLSTDTQYF	TGTGCCAGCAGTGCCCTCTACCATCTTAGCACAGATACGCAGTATTTT
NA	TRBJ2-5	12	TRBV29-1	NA	CSVRLASETQYF	TGCAGCGTTCGTCTAGCGAGTGAGACCCAGTACTTC
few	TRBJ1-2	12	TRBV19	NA	CASRGAGWGYTF	TGTGCCAGTAGAGGTGCAGGGTGGGGCTACACCTTC
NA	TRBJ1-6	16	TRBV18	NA	CASSPNRAFENSPLHF	TGTGCCAGCTCACCAAACAGGGCTTTTGAGAATTCACCCCTCCACTTT
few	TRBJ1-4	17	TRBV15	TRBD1	CATSRPVRGLGNEKLFF	TGTGCCACCAGCAGGCCGGTTAGGGGGCTAGGGAATGAAAAACTGTTTTTT
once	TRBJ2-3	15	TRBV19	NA	CASGPASSSTDTQYF	TGTGCCAGTGGTCCCGCCTCCAGTAGCACAGATACGCAGTATTTT
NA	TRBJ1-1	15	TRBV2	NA	CASSQYQGKNTEAFF	TGTGCCAGCAGCCAATACCAGGGCAAGAACACTGAAGCTTTCTTT
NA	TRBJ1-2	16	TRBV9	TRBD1	CASSVGQGIVTIYYTF	TGTGCCAGCAGCGTGGGACAGGGTATAGTAACGATTTACTACACCTTC
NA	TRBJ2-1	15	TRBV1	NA	CTSTTGGPTYNEQFF	TGCACCAGCACCACCGGGGGGCCGACCTACAATGAGCAGTTCTTC
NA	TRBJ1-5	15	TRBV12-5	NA	CASGQGDSSNQPQHF	TGTGCTAGTGGTCAGGGTGACAGTAGCAATCAGCCCCAGCATTTT
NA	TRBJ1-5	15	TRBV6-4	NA	CASSDSRGSNQPQHF	TGTGCCAGCAGTGACTCAAGGGGGAGCAATCAGCCCCAGCATTTT
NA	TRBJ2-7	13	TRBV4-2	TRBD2	CASSQPGGYEQYF	TGTGCCAGCAGCCAACCGGGGGGCTACGAGCAGTACTTC
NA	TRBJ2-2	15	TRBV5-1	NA	CASGTAGTHTGELFF	TGCGCCAGCGGGACCGCCGGGACACACACCGGGGAGCTGTTTTTT
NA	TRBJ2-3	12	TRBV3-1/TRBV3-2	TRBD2	CASSLGEGTQYF	TGTGCCAGCAGCCTTGGGGAGGGTACGCAGTATTTT
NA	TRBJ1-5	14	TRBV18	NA	CASSSAGGNQPQHF	TGTGCCAGCTCCTCCGCCGGGGGGAATCAGCCCCAGCATTTT
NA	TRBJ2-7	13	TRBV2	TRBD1	CATTVTGGFEQYF	TGTGCCACCACCGTGACAGGGGGCTTCGAGCAGTACTTC
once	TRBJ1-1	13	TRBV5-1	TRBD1	CASSPYRGTEAFF	TGCGCCAGCAGCCCGTACAGGGGGACTGAAGCTTTCTTT
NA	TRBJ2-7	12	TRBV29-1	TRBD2	CSVEAGGYEQYF	TGCAGCGTTGAGGCGGGAGGGTACGAGCAGTACTTC
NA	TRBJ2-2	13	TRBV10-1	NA	CASSKTVTGELFF	TGCGCCAGCAGTAAGACAGTCACCGGGGAGCTGTTTTTT
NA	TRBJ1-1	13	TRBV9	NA	CASSVVFGTEAFF	TGTGCCAGCAGCGTAGTTTTCGGCACTGAAGCTTTCTTT
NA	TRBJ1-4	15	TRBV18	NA	CASSRGGSANEKLFF	TGTGCCAGCTCCCGGGGGGGCAGTGCGAATGAAAAACTGTTTTTT
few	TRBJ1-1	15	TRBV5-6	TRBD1	CASSLYAGGNTEAFF	TGTGCCAGCAGCTTGTATGCAGGGGGGAACACTGAAGCTTTCTTT
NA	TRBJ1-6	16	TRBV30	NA	CAWSIRGGPRSSPLHF	TGTGCCTGGAGTATACGGGGAGGGCCACGGAGTTCACCCCTCCACTTT
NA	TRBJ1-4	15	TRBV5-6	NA	CASSSRDTIHEKLFF	TGTGCCAGCAGCTCCCGGGACACGATCCATGAAAAACTGTTTTTT
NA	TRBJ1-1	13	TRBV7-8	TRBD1	CASSLTGGGEAFF	TGTGCCAGCAGCTTGACAGGGGGCGGTGAAGCTTTCTTT
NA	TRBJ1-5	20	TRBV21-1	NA	CASSKAGWGRNGYSNQPQHF	TGTGCCAGCAGCAAAGCGGGGTGGGGCAGGAACGGATATAGCAATCAGCCCCAGCATTTT
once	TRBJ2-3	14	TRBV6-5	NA	CASYSLTSTDTQYF	TGTGCCAGCTACAGCCTCACTAGCACAGATACGCAGTATTTT
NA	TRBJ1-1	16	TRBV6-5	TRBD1	CASSYSGQGGNTEAFF	TGTGCCAGCAGTTATTCCGGACAGGGTGGGAACACTGAAGCTTTCTTT
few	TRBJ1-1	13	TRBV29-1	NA	CSATTYRVAEAFF	TGCAGCGCCACCACCTATCGGGTCGCTGAAGCTTTCTTT
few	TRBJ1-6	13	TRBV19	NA	CASSRDWGSPLHF	TGTGCCAGTAGTCGGGACTGGGGTTCACCCCTCCACTTT
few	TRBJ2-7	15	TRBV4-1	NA	CASSLFPDSSYEQYF	TGCGCCAGCAGCCTTTTCCCTGACAGCTCCTACGAGCAGTACTTC
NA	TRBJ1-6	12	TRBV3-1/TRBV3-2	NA	CASSQGPSPLHF	TGTGCCAGCAGCCAGGGGCCTTCACCCCTCCACTTT
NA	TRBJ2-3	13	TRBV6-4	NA	CASKPDYTDTQYF	TGTGCCAGCAAACCGGACTACACAGATACGCAGTATTTT
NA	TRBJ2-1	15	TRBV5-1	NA	CASSFGGGRREEQFF	TGCGCCAGCAGCTTTGGGGGCGGGAGAAGAGAAGAGCAGTTCTTC
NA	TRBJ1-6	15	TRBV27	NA	CASSSPTVGSSPLHF	TGTGCCAGCAGTTCCCCAACAGTGGGCAGTTCACCCCTCCACTTT
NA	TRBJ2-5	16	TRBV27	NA	CASRPSGGSLQETQYF	TGTGCCAGCAGGCCTAGTGGTGGCAGCCTCCAAGAGACCCAGTACTTC
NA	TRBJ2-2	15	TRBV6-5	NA	CASSRQAINTGELFF	TGTGCCAGCAGCCGACAGGCGATCAACACCGGGGAGCTGTTTTTT
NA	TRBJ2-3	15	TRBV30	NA	CAWSNGGQLTDTQYF	TGTGCCTGGAGTAACGGAGGGCAGTTAACAGATACGCAGTATTTT
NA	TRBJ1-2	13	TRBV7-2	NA	CASSLRGFYGYTF	TGTGCCAGCAGCTTGCGGGGTTTCTATGGCTACACCTTC
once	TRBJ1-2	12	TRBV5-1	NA	CASATSNYGYTF	TGCGCCAGCGCAACGAGCAACTATGGCTACACCTTC